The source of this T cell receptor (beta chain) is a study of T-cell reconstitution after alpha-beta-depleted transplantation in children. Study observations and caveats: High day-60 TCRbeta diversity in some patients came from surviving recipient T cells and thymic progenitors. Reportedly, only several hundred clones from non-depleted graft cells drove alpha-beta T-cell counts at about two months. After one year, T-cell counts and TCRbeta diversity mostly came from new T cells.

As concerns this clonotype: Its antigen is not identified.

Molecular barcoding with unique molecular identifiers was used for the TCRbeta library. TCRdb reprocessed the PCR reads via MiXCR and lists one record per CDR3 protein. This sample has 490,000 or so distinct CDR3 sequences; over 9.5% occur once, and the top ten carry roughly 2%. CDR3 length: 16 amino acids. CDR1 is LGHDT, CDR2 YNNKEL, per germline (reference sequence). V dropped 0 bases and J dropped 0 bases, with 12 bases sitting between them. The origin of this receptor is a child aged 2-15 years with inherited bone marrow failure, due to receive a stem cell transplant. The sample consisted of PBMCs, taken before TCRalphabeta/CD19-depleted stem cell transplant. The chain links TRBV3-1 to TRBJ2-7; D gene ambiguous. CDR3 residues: CASSQDLRVRSYEQYF. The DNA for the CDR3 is TGTGCCAGCAGCCAAGATCTTAGGGTCCGCTCCTACGAGCAGTACTTC.